The 27 T cell receptor beta chains in this list originate from one sample, sequenced in a study of CD8 T cells in Susac syndrome. Reverse transcription of roughly 0.5 to 1 ug RNA used random hexamers. One entry per CDR3 protein, called by TCRdb with MiXCR from the immunoSEQ multiplex PCR reads. Of some 190,000 distinct CDR3 sequences listed, 85% to 95% are singletons. Sequenced material: CD4+ T cells from PBMCs. The receptors here all came from a human donor in good health.

The V gene is TRBV2, the J gene TRBJ1-2, with D unclear. V shed 1 base and J shed 6 bases, with 9 bases lying between them. Germline lookup yields CDR1 SNHLY and CDR2 FYNNEI. This CDR3 region has 13 residues. CDR3: CASSEDAGNGYTF. In DNA, the CDR3 is TGTGCCAGCAGTGAAGACGCGGGCAATGGCTACACCTTC. The variable domain in full, completed from reference TRBV2 and TRBJ1-2, reads EPEVTQTPSHQVTQMGQEVILRCVPISNHLYFYWYRQILGQKVEFLVSFYNNEISEKSEIFDDQFSVERPDGSNFTLKIRSTKLEDSAMYFCASSEDAGNGYTFGSGTRLTVV.

The chain uses TRBV9 and TRBJ2-5; no definite D call. The length of the CDR3 is 13 residues. V lost 0 bases and J lost 0, with 3 bases in between. Germline CDR1 SGDLS, CDR2 YYNGEE. CDR3 sequence: CASSVAHQETQYF. The CDR3 region has the DNA TGTGCCAGCAGCGTAGCCCACCAAGAGACCCAGTACTTC.

The rearrangement uses TRBV4-1 and TRBJ2-3; 8 bases fit TRBD1. Per germline, CDR1 MGHRA and CDR2 YSYEKL. The CDR3 length is 16 residues. Unmatched junction bases numbered 8, after V lost 0 bases and J lost 6 bases. Written as DNA, the CDR3 is TGCGCCAGCAGCCAAGACCTTGACAGGGGAATTGATACGCAGTATTTT. Its protein is CASSQDLDRGIDTQYF.

The CDR3 reads CASSHSPGQLYEQYV. DNA for the CDR3: TGTGCCAGCAGCCATTCCCCGGGACAGCTCTACGAGCAGTACGTC. The chain carries TRBV11-2 and TRBJ2-7, with 7 bases fitting TRBD1. The trim removed 5 bases at V and 3 bases at J, leaving 10 bases unmatched. The germline V gene encodes CDR1 SGHAT and CDR2 FQNNGV. There are 15 residues in the CDR3.

V gene TRBV9 combines with J gene TRBJ2-7; 7 nucleotides agree with TRBD1. Trimming removed 4 bases from V and 3 bases from J; junction bases left unmatched: 4. CDR1 is SGDLS and CDR2 is YYNGEE in the germline V gene. The CDR3 is 13 amino acids. The CDR3 reads CASSQWDSYEQYF. The CDR3 DNA reads TGTGCCAGCAGCCAGTGGGACAGCTACGAGCAGTACTTC.

V and J are TRBV15 and TRBJ1-3; D might be TRBD1 (5 bases). The V end lost 0 bases, the J end lost 8 bases, and 17 bases lay between the germline ends. Germline loops: CDR1 LNHNV, CDR2 YYDKDF (reference sequence). The CDR3 spans 16 residues. CDR3 in amino acids: CATSRDPPGGLDTIYF. For the CDR3, the DNA is TGTGCCACCAGCAGAGATCCCCCGGGGGGGTTGGACACCATATATTTT.

The V call is TRBV10-3, the J call TRBJ2-3; TRBD2 agrees at 11 bases. This CDR3 region has 16 residues. Trimming at V came to 6 bases and at J to 0 bases, leaving 5 bases not matched to a gene. CDR1 is ENHRY, CDR2 SYGVKD, per germline. In DNA, the CDR3 is TGTGCCATCAGGGCTAGCGGGGGGCCAAGCACAGATACGCAGTATTTT. It encodes CAIRASGGPSTDTQYF.

The rearrangement links TRBV2 to TRBJ2-3; no firm D call. Per germline, CDR1 SNHLY and CDR2 FYNNEI. Trimming stripped 5 bases from V and 4 bases from J, with 10 bases between. The CDR3 contains 13 residues. CDR3 DNA: TGTGCCAGCAGTTTCGACCCGGCAGATACGCAGTATTTT. It encodes CASSFDPADTQYF.

V usage is TRBV25-1 and J usage is TRBJ2-1, with TRBD2 as a possible D gene (7 bases). CDR3 length equals 15 residues. V was cut by 5 bases and J by 3 bases, with 14 bases left in between. Germline V gene lookup returns CDR1 MGHDK and CDR2 SYGVNS. CDR3 sequence reads: CASSMAGADYNEQFF. In nucleotides, the CDR3 is TGTGCCAGCAGTATGGCGGGGGCGGACTACAATGAGCAGTTCTTC. The full variable domain, in which reference TRBV25-1 and TRBJ2-1 provide the parts outside the CDR3, is EADIYQTPRYLVIGTGKKITLECSQTMGHDKMYWYQQDPGMELHLIHYSYGVNSTEKGDLSSESTVSRIRTEHFPLTLESARPSHTSQYLCASSMAGADYNEQFFGPGTRLTVL.

This sequence joins TRBV15 and TRBJ1-5; 7 bases match TRBD1. Per germline, CDR1 LNHNV and CDR2 YYDKDF (reference sequence). Losses at the gene ends were 1 base for V and 5 bases for J; bases not matched to a gene: 5. The CDR3 spans 15 residues. In DNA, the CDR3 is TGTGCCACCAGCAGAGGGGGGACAGACTATCAGCCCCAGCATTTT. Protein sequence: CATSRGGTDYQPQHF.

The chain combines TRBV7-6 with TRBJ2-3; no reliable D call. With 1 base removed from V and 4 bases from J, the gap between germline ends came to 9 bases. The CDR3 consists of 14 residues. The germline gives CDR1 SGHVS, CDR2 FNYEAQ. The CDR3: CASSLGSGADTQYF. The CDR3 nucleotides are TGTGCCAGCAGCTTAGGAAGTGGAGCAGATACGCAGTATTTT.

The chain employs TRBV5-1 and TRBJ2-2; either TRBD1 or TRBD2 may fit D (7 bases each). V was clipped by 3 bases and J by 3 bases, with 15 bases between them. The CDR3 totals 16 residues. Germline lookup yields CDR1 SGHRS and CDR2 YFSETQ. CDR3 amino acids: CASSWRQGGDTGELFF. For the CDR3, the DNA is TGCGCCAGCAGCTGGAGACAGGGAGGGGACACCGGGGAGCTGTTTTTT.

V gene TRBV15 combines with J gene TRBJ2-5, with TRBD2 matching over 10 bases. J was trimmed by 5 bases and V by 0 bases; bases with no gene match: 3. The CDR3 runs to 15 residues. The germline V gene has CDR1 LNHNV and CDR2 YYDKDF (reference sequence). The CDR3, as DNA: TGTGCCACCAGCAGAGATTCGACTAGCGGGGAGACCCAGTACTTC. It is translated as CATSRDSTSGETQYF.

The chain couples TRBV30 to TRBJ1-1; D remains unclear. Germline CDR1 reads GTSNPN; CDR2 reads SVGIG (reference sequence). The germline V and J ends were trimmed by 0 bases and 3 bases, with 11 bases remaining between them. CDR3 length: 14 residues. This CDR3 reads CAWSVKGIYTEAFF. The CDR3 nucleotides are TGTGCCTGGAGTGTAAAGGGCATCTACACTGAAGCTTTCTTT.

The chain employs TRBV29-1 and TRBJ2-3, with a weak D call TRBD2 (5 bases). The CDR3 is 13 amino acids. From germline, CDR1 is SQVTM and CDR2 ANQGSEA. Trimming stripped 4 bases from V and 0 bases from J, with 8 bases between. This CDR3 is CSVATGSTDTQYF. The CDR3 nucleotides read TGCAGCGTTGCGACGGGAAGCACAGATACGCAGTATTTT.

This chain uses TRBV30 with TRBJ2-1; no definite D call. CDR3 length: 15 residues. V was clipped by 0 bases and J by 10 bases, with 19 bases between them. Germline-derived CDR1 and CDR2 are GTSNPN and SVGIG (reference sequence). CDR3 sequence (DNA): TGTGCCTGGAGTGTACAAAGGACCCCTGGGCACGAGCAGTTCTTC. Translating gives CAWSVQRTPGHEQFF.

V usage is TRBV6-6 and J usage is TRBJ2-7; 7 bases align to TRBD2. The ends lost 7 bases at V and 2 bases at J; junction bases unmatched: 8. This CDR3 is built from 14 residues. Per germline, CDR1 MNHNY and CDR2 SVGAGI (reference sequence). CDR3 bases: TGTGCCAGCACAGAAGCGGGAACCGCCTACGAGCAGTACGTC. Translating it yields CASTEAGTAYEQYV.

Only one count was recorded for this clonotype. V and J are TRBV7-9 and TRBJ2-5; the D gene is possibly TRBD1 (6 bases). V lost 2 bases, J lost 4 bases, and 11 bases lay in between. Germline CDR1 reads SEHNR; CDR2 reads FQNEAQ (reference sequence). The CDR3 consists of 14 residues. The CDR3 DNA reads TGTGCCAGCAGCTTACTAGCAGGGGTAGAGACCCAGTACTTC. It specifies CASSLLAGVETQYF.

The V call is TRBV15, the J call TRBJ2-7; D may correspond to TRBD1 or TRBD2 (5 bases each). CDR3 length: 14 residues. The V gene's germline CDR1 is LNHNV and CDR2 YYDKDF (reference sequence). Trimming stripped 3 bases from V and 4 bases from J, with 13 bases between. This CDR3 reads CATSRIPGPYEQYV. The CDR3 DNA follows: TGTGCCACCAGCAGGATACCGGGACCTTACGAGCAGTACGTC.

The sample holds one count of this clonotype. The genes are TRBV20-1 and TRBJ1-2; tentatively, D is TRBD1 (6 bases). V was pared by 5 bases and J by 6 bases, with 13 bases between. The CDR3 sequence is 12 residues long. In germline, CDR1 is DFQATT, CDR2 SNEGSKA (reference sequence). The CDR3 spells CSALRGADGYTF. The CDR3 DNA is TGCAGTGCTCTCCGGGGGGCGGATGGCTACACCTTC.

This chain joins TRBV3-1 and TRBJ2-1; 7 bases agree with TRBD2. This CDR3 contains 13 residues. CDR1 and CDR2 (germline): LGHDT, YNNKEL (reference sequence). V was pared by 4 bases and J by 6 bases, with 3 bases of the junction left unmatched. The CDR3, as DNA: TGTGCCAGCAGCCGCGGACTAGGCAATGAGCAGTTCTTC. Its translation: CASSRGLGNEQFF.

The rearrangement uses TRBV19 and TRBJ2-2; D unclear. The CDR3 covers 13 residues. Germline V gene data show CDR1 as LNHDA and CDR2 as SQIVND (reference sequence). Trimming took 3 bases from V and 7 from J, leaving 9 bases between them. The CDR3 sequence: CASSIFQVGELFF. The CDR3 bases are TGTGCCAGTAGTATTTTCCAGGTCGGGGAGCTGTTTTTT. Variable domain in full (rest from reference TRBV19 and TRBJ2-2): DGGITQSPKYLFRKEGQNVTLSCEQNLNHDAMYWYRQDPGQGLRLIYYSQIVNDFQKGDIAEGYSVSREKKESFPLTVTSAQKNPTAFYLCASSIFQVGELFFGEGSRLTVL.

The chain couples TRBV18 to TRBJ2-3, with no clear D. The CDR3 length is 16 residues. Germline V CDR1 and CDR2: KGHSH, LQKENI. The V end was cut by 2 bases, the J end by 0 bases, with 12 bases between. CDR3 sequence (DNA): TGTGCCAGCTCACCAATAAGTACGAGGAGCACAGATACGCAGTATTTT. Residues: CASSPISTRSTDTQYF. Based on the CDR3 plus reference TRBV18 and TRBJ2-3, the full variable domain is NAGVMQNPRHLVRRRGQEARLRCSPMKGHSHVYWYRQLPEEGLKFMVYLQKENIIDESGMPKERFSAEFPKEGPSILRIQQVVRGDSAAYFCASSPISTRSTDTQYFGPGTRLTVL.

This clonotype has only a few counts. The chain has TRBV25-1 and TRBJ2-7, with D possibly being TRBD1 (8 bases). Trimming removed 2 bases from V and 6 bases from J, with 11 bases in between. The CDR3 is 13 residues long. CDR1 is MGHDK and CDR2 is SYGVNS in the germline V gene. The chain's CDR3 is CASSENRGGEQYF. The CDR3 nucleotides are TGTGCCAGCAGTGAAAACAGGGGGGGCGAGCAGTACTTC.

The rearrangement links TRBV20-1 to TRBJ2-2, with D unclear. V lost 3 bases, J lost 2 bases, and 7 bases lay in between. The CDR3 totals 13 residues. Per germline, CDR1 DFQATT and CDR2 SNEGSKA (reference sequence). CDR3 DNA: TGCAGTGCTAGGGTCGCCAACACCGGGGAGCTGTTTTTT. Translating it yields CSARVANTGELFF.

The chain uses TRBV10-3 and TRBJ2-1; 8 nucleotides align to TRBD2. Germline V gives CDR1 ENHRY, CDR2 SYGVKD. The length of the CDR3 is 15 residues. The V gene end was trimmed by 3 bases and the J gene end by 6 bases; junction bases not matched to a gene: 7. The CDR3 DNA follows: TGTGCCATCAGTGACGGCGGGGGGCTTCCCAATGAGCAGTTCTTC. Its translation is CAISDGGGLPNEQFF.

The chain recombines TRBV29-1 with TRBJ2-3; D might be TRBD2 (5 bases). The CDR3 spans 12 residues. V lost 6 bases and J lost 0, with 7 bases in between. Germline V gene data show CDR1 as SQVTM and CDR2 as ANQGSEA. CDR3: CSVTGSTDTQYF. CDR3 DNA: TGCAGCGTCACGGGGAGCACAGATACGCAGTATTTT.